This TCR beta chain was sequenced during a study of blood T cell repertoires in COVID-19. Whole-study context: T cells, B-cell-depleted T cells, or PBMCs provided the cDNA or gDNA that served as material.

Authors' processing steps: The authors estimated nucleated cell counts from reference gene primer amplification. Some clones are missing from TCRdb's copy, which holds only in-frame ones; the method was immunoSEQ multiplex PCR. V and J calls and clone size are those listed in that table; D and trimming were worked out from the DNA. Found here are more than 450,000 clones, about nine tenths of them singletons; the top ten hold under 0.75%. The CDR3 is 15 residues long. V was shortened by 10 bases and J by 0 bases, with 16 bases between the two germline ends. The germline gives CDR1 ENHRY, CDR2 SYGVKD. Each participant's cohort was designated according to participant-reported clinical history. Recovery among Cohort 3 donors was established by two negative PCRs, clearance, or symptom resolution.

The TCR comes from a woman between 18 and 30 years old who had recovered from COVID-19. The sample comprised PBMCs or T cells enriched from blood (not recorded which). The chain has TRBV10-3 and TRBJ2-1; no reliable D call. DNA of the CDR3: TGTGCCACCACTCAGGTCTTAGACTCCTACAATGAGCAGTTCTTC. Translating gives CATTQVLDSYNEQFF.